The rows below give T cell receptor beta chains drawn from one sample of a study of identical twins. TCRdb re-derived calls from the 5' RACE reads in MiXCR, one entry per CDR3 protein. The sample lists roughly 1.6 million distinct CDR3 sequences, around 33% occurring once. The sequencing sample was made of cord blood. The receptors here all came from a newborn girl in good health. Both conserved end residues are part of each CDR3. D genes are given only for firm matches. Some rows have no size entry. The others give once, few or many, or a class for an expanded clone.

clone_size j_call d_call v_call cdr3_aa cdr3_nt
. TRBJ2-3 . TRBV9 CAGSVGDTQYF TGTGCCGGCAGCGTGGGGGATACGCAGTATTTT
many TRBJ1-6 . TRBV4-2 CASSQVAANSPLHF TGTGCCAGCAGCCAAGTGGCAGCCAATTCACCCCTCCACTTT
. TRBJ2-7 TRBD2 TRBV28 CASSPVFSAGGQVPYEQYF TGTGCCAGCAGTCCCGTTTTCTCAGCGGGAGGCCAAGTCCCCTACGAGCAGTACTTC
few TRBJ1-2 . TRBV28 CAAQGQGYTF TGTGCCGCCCAGGGGCAAGGCTACACCTTC
few TRBJ2-7 TRBD2 TRBV4-1 CASSQAPTSGAYEQYF TGCGCCAGCAGCCAAGCGCCGACTAGCGGGGCCTACGAGCAGTACTTC
. TRBJ2-3 . TRBV12-5 CASGLLRDFTDTQYF TGTGCTAGTGGTTTGCTCCGGGACTTCACAGATACGCAGTATTTT
. TRBJ1-1 TRBD1 TRBV10-3 CAISPDRGRNTEAFF TGTGCCATCAGCCCAGACAGGGGGCGGAACACTGAAGCTTTCTTT
many TRBJ2-1 TRBD2 TRBV6-2/TRBV6-3 CASSYSGLAEFF TGTGCCAGCAGTTACTCCGGACTAGCAGAGTTCTTC
. TRBJ1-2 . TRBV27 CASSFHPRTYGYTF TGTGCCAGCAGTTTCCATCCCCGGACCTATGGCTACACCTTC
few TRBJ2-7 . TRBV11-2 CASSLVFAYEQYF TGTGCCAGCAGCTTAGTGTTCGCCTACGAGCAGTACTTC
many TRBJ2-1 TRBD2 TRBV20-1 CSAEAGGSYNEQFF TGCAGTGCTGAAGCGGGAGGCTCGTACAATGAGCAGTTCTTC
. TRBJ2-7 TRBD2 TRBV20-1 CSARGTSGRGDNEQYF TGCAGTGCTAGAGGGACTAGCGGGAGAGGCGACAATGAGCAGTACTTC
. TRBJ2-1 . TRBV28 CASSPNLRGNEQFF TGTGCCAGCAGTCCTAACCTACGGGGCAATGAGCAGTTCTTC